This paragraph covers one T cell receptor beta chain sequence. Only in-frame clones appear in the TCRdb table, and some are missing; sequencing was by immunoSEQ multiplex PCR. Altogether hundreds of thousands of clones are present, about 96% being singletons, with the ten largest covering less than 0.12%. The data originate from a study of shared clonotypes between healthy human individuals. Naive CD8 populations comprised CD45RO-negative cells positively selected for CCR7, excluding terminally differentiated effector memory CD45RA+ cells. Trimming left V 1 base short and J 0 bases short, with 18 bases between. This CDR3 is built from 18 residues. Germline loops: CDR1 SEHNR, CDR2 FQNEAQ (reference sequence).

Sequences were obtained from naive CD8+ T cells sorted from blood. The gene calls are TRBV7-9 and TRBJ2-5, with a weak D call TRBD1 (6 bases). The receptor comes from a woman aged 25 to 39 in good health. CDR3 sequence (DNA): TGTGCCAGCAGCTTAGATCACAGGGCGGCAGGGAACCAAGAGACCCAGTACTTC. Its protein is CASSLDHRAAGNQETQYF.